The 21 T cell receptor beta chains reported below all come from one sample, sequenced in a study of CD8+CD57+ T cells in acquired aplastic anemia. Flow cytometry had shown expanded CD8+CD57+ cells in the patients chosen for sequencing. For CDR3 and TCR beta VDJ profiling, genomic DNA was the template used. From the reads, TCRdb called clonotypes with MiXCR, one entry per CDR3 protein. The table lists a few hundred thousand distinct CDR3 sequences, about three fifths of them singletons. The sample comprised sorted CD4+, CD8+, or CD8+CD57+ T cells (not recorded which) from PBMCs. Receptor source: a human donor with aplastic anemia.

The chain links TRBV9 to TRBJ1-1; 9 positions match TRBD1. This CDR3 has 15 residues. CDR1 is SGDLS and CDR2 is YYNGEE in the germline V gene. V lost 3 bases to trimming and J lost 4 bases; unmatched junction nucleotides: 7. The CDR3 DNA reads as TGTGCCAGCAGCGGGTTACAGGGGGCTAGCACTGAAGCTTTCTTT. This translates into CASSGLQGASTEAFF.

V is TRBV7-3 and J is TRBJ1-6; 9 bases line up with TRBD1. This CDR3 is built from 15 residues. The germline CDR1 and CDR2 sequences are SGHTA and FQGTGA. Trimming cost V 4 bases and J 9 bases; bases outside gene matches: 7. CDR3 nucleotides: TGTGCCAGCAGCTCCTCCGGGACAGGGTTTTCACCCCTCCACTTT. This gives the protein CASSSSGTGFSPLHF.

The gene calls are TRBV5-5 and TRBJ1-6, with D uncertain. Trimming shortened V by 1 base and J by 6 bases, and 2 bases separated the two germline ends. The CDR3 sequence is 12 residues long. Germline loops: CDR1 SGHKS, CDR2 YYEKEE (reference sequence). The CDR3 spells CASSLSNSPLHF. The CDR3 DNA reads as TGTGCCAGCAGCTTGAGTAATTCACCCCTCCACTTT. Drawing the rest from reference TRBV5-5 and TRBJ1-6, the complete variable domain is DAGVTQSPTHLIKTRGQQVTLRCSPISGHKSVSWYQQVLGQGPQFIFQYYEKEERGRGNFPDRFSARQFPNYSSELNVNALLLGDSALYLCASSLSNSPLHFGNGTRLTVT.

This chain connects TRBV7-9 to TRBJ1-2; D not resolved. Germline CDR1 reads SEHNR; CDR2 reads FQNEAQ (reference sequence). The CDR3 has 12 residues. Trimming took 1 base from V and 4 from J, leaving 4 bases between them. The CDR3 DNA reads TGTGCCAGCAGCTTAGAAGTCTATGGCTACACCTTC. Translation: CASSLEVYGYTF.

J is TRBJ2-7 and V is TRBV27; TRBD2 might be the D (7 bases). V was pared by 6 bases and J by 1 base, with 19 bases between. CDR1 and CDR2 (germline): MNHEY, SMNVEV (reference sequence). The CDR3 spans 16 residues. CDR3 DNA: TGTGCCAGCAGAGGTTCCTATGAGGGGGGGTCCTACGAGCAGTACTTC. This gives the protein CASRGSYEGGSYEQYF.

At least ten counts were recorded for this clonotype. The chain recombines TRBV5-1 with TRBJ2-5; D is possibly TRBD2 (6 bases). V lost 4 bases and J 2 bases, leaving 12 bases between the germline ends. The V gene's germline CDR1 is SGHRS and CDR2 YFSETQ. The CDR3 consists of 14 residues. The CDR3 DNA reads as TGCGCCAGCAGCCTTAGCGGTACGCAAGAGACCCAGTACTTC. Its protein is CASSLSGTQETQYF. Complete variable domain (other parts from reference TRBV5-1 and TRBJ2-5): KAGVTQTPRYLIKTRGQQVTLSCSPISGHRSVSWYQQTPGQGLQFLFEYFSETQRNKGNFPGRFSGRQFSNSRSEMNVSTLELGDSALYLCASSLSGTQETQYFGPGTRLLVL.

This clonotype was detected only once. The CDR3 end shows no conserved phenylalanine or tryptophan, and so a read error is likely. The DNA is left out, because the CDR3 cannot be placed on it with certainty; the CDR3 is given as TCRdb lists it. J is TRBJ2-2 and V is TRBV2; the D segment call TRBD1 is taken from the table without a DNA check. The CDR3 totals 8 residues, both ends included. The germline gives CDR1 SNHLY, CDR2 FYNNEI. The CDR3: CASSVRAD.

The chain carries TRBV7-2 and TRBJ2-7; D may be TRBD2 (5 bases). CDR1 is SGHTA and CDR2 is FQGNSA in the germline V gene. Deletions cut 7 bases from V and 1 base from J, with 14 bases between. The CDR3 covers 14 residues. The CDR3 DNA follows: TGTGCCAGCACAGTTCGGGGTAGTTCCTACGAGCAGTACTTC. It is translated as CASTVRGSSYEQYF.

V gene TRBV9 combines with J gene TRBJ1-4, with a possible D match to TRBD1 (5 bases). The V and J ends lost 0 bases and 8 bases respectively, with 11 bases between them. The germline V gene has CDR1 SGDLS and CDR2 YYNGEE. This CDR3 spans 14 amino acids. The CDR3 region is CASSVGGTAEKLFF. CDR3 DNA: TGTGCCAGCAGCGTAGGCGGGACCGCGGAAAAACTGTTTTTT.

The sample holds a few counts of this clonotype. A far larger clone lies a single base away; this is likely a read error. This chain uses TRBV6-1 with TRBJ2-7; no clear D. This CDR3 comprises 11 residues. CDR1 is MNHNS and CDR2 is SASEGT in the germline V gene. In nucleotides, the CDR3 is TGTGCCAGCAGTTTGCGCTACGGGCAGTACTTC. Translated, it gives CASSLRYGQYF.

About this clonotype itself: A read error may account for a junction end that differs from germline. The CDR3 here is CATGRDSGGETQYF. Written as DNA, the CDR3 is TGTGCCACCGGCAGAGATTCAGGGGGAGAGACCCAGTACTTC. The chain joins TRBV15 to TRBJ2-5; 7 positions match TRBD1. This CDR3 is built from 14 residues. Per germline, CDR1 LNHNV and CDR2 YYDKDF (reference sequence).

The J gene is TRBJ1-1, the V gene TRBV15, with unresolved D. CDR3 length: 17 amino acids. Germline values: CDR1 LNHNV, CDR2 YYDKDF (reference sequence). Trimming shortened V by 4 bases and J by 1 base, and 19 bases separated the two germline ends. The CDR3, as DNA: TGTGCCACCAGCACTGACCGGGCTAGTGAAGCGAACACTGAAGCTTTCTTT. Translated: CATSTDRASEANTEAFF.

The V gene is TRBV5-6, the J gene TRBJ1-2; the match to TRBD1 covers 8 bases. V lost 9 bases to trimming and J lost 1 base; unmatched junction nucleotides: 8. Germline CDR1 is SGHDT and CDR2 is YYEEEE. The CDR3 extends over 14 amino acids. The CDR3 DNA is TGTGCCACGCGGACAGGGCAACGTAACTATGGCTACACCTTC. Translated, it gives CATRTGQRNYGYTF. Drawing the rest from reference TRBV5-6 and TRBJ1-2, the complete variable domain is DAGVTQSPTHLIKTRGQQVTLRCSPKSGHDTVSWYQQALGQGPQFIFQYYEEEERQRGNFPDRFSGHQFPNYSSELNVNALLLGDSALYLCATRTGQRNYGYTFGSGTRLTVV.

The chain uses TRBV20-1 and TRBJ2-5; D ambiguous. The germline gives CDR1 DFQATT, CDR2 SNEGSKA (reference sequence). V lost 0 bases and J 5 bases, leaving 16 bases between the germline ends. The CDR3 runs 15 residues. CDR3 sequence: CSARDKRQLSETQYF. CDR3 nucleotide sequence: TGCAGTGCTAGAGATAAGAGGCAGCTAAGTGAGACCCAGTACTTC.

This chain links TRBV24-1 with TRBJ2-1, with 9 bases aligning to TRBD2. The CDR3 sequence is 15 residues long. Germline loops: CDR1 KGHDR, CDR2 SFDVKD. With 5 bases clipped from V and 6 bases from J, the junction kept 7 bases outside the gene matches. CDR3 nucleotides: TGTGCCACCAGTGGAATAGCGGGGGCCACCAATGAGCAGTTCTTC. It specifies CATSGIAGATNEQFF.

For the CDR3, the DNA is TGTGCCAGCAGCTTAGCGGGGGGGCTCCCAGATACGCAGTATTTT. It codes for CASSLAGGLPDTQYF. The chain joins TRBV7-2 to TRBJ2-3; D is possibly TRBD2 (7 bases). There are 15 residues in the CDR3. V was pared by 0 bases and J by 4 bases, with 11 bases between. Germline V gene data show CDR1 as SGHTA and CDR2 as FQGNSA.

Comment on this clonotype: At one boundary the junction diverges from the germline segment, which might be a read error. This sequence joins TRBV7-7 and TRBJ1-5; tentatively, D is TRBD1 (6 bases). The CDR3 is 17 amino acids. Germline V lookup: CDR1 SSHAT, CDR2 FNYEAQ (reference sequence). In nucleotides, the CDR3 is TGTGCTAGCAGCTTAAGGCAGGGGCAGAGGCACAATCAGCCCCAGCATTTT. Protein product: CASSLRQGQRHNQPQHF.

This clonotype has a single count. The gene calls are TRBV20-1 and TRBJ2-5; D is ambiguous. Trimming shortened V by 0 bases and J by 2 bases, and 13 bases separated the two germline ends. CDR1 and CDR2 (germline): DFQATT, SNEGSKA (reference sequence). The CDR3 extends over 15 amino acids. The CDR3 spells CSARDTEPSQETQYF. The DNA for the CDR3 is TGCAGTGCTAGAGATACCGAGCCCAGTCAAGAGACCCAGTACTTC.

J is TRBJ2-7 and V is TRBV7-8; unclear D gene. V was clipped by 7 bases and J by 4 bases, with 14 bases between them. This CDR3 contains 13 residues. The germline gives CDR1 SGHVS, CDR2 FQNEAQ. The CDR3 bases are TGTGCCAGCATGGTTAGTTTGGCGTACGAGCAGTACTTC. This sequence encodes CASMVSLAYEQYF.

As for this clonotype: It is likely a read error, because the conserved phenylalanine at the end of the CDR3 is missing. The DNA is omitted, as the CDR3 cannot be located on it reliably, and the CDR3 follows TCRdb's listing. The rearrangement joins TRBV2 to TRBJ1-2. The CDR3 region is 11 residues in length, termini included. Per the germline V gene, CDR1 is SNHLY and CDR2 is FYNNEI. The CDR3 reads CASSVRQNKPV.

V gene TRBV25-1 combines with J gene TRBJ1-2; TRBD1 aligns across 10 bases. Germline V gives CDR1 MGHDK, CDR2 SYGVNS. V trimming: 4 bases; J trimming: 7 bases; junction bases outside the gene matches: 6. The CDR3 contains 14 residues. The CDR3 DNA is TGTGCCAGCAGTGCTTACGGGACAGGGGTTGGCTACACCTTC. Its protein product is CASSAYGTGVGYTF.